These 26 T cell receptor beta chains originate from one sample sequenced in a study of OX40 agonist ivuxolimab in advanced cancers. Assay: immunoSEQ multiplex PCR; the TCRdb copy retains only in-frame clones and omits some. The table lists roughly 56,000 clones, roughly four fifths of them singletons. The sequences come from CD4+ or CD8+ T cells sorted from blood, collected in a trial of the OX40 agonist ivuxolimab. These receptor sequences come from an adult with an advanced solid tumor such as melanoma, head and neck, liver or kidney cancer.

This clone was recorded once. The gene calls are TRBV6-4 and TRBJ2-1, with 9 bases lining up with TRBD2. Germline V gives CDR1 MRHNA, CDR2 SNTAGT. Unmatched junction bases numbered 5, after V lost 0 bases and J lost 5 bases. The CDR3 covers 16 residues. CDR3 DNA: TGTGCCAGCAGTGACTCGCGGGCTAGCGGGGACAATGAGCAGTTCTTC. It is translated as CASSDSRASGDNEQFF.

The table lists this clone with a count of one. This rearrangement joins TRBV19 to TRBJ1-2; D perhaps matches TRBD1 (6 bases). Germline V lookup: CDR1 LNHDA, CDR2 SQIVND (reference sequence). Trimming took 6 bases from V and 8 from J, leaving 16 bases between them. CDR3 length equals 13 residues. The CDR3 bases are TGTGCCAGTAGAGAGGCGACAGGACAGGGCTACACCTTC. It yields the protein CASREATGQGYTF. The whole variable domain, remainder taken from reference TRBV19 and TRBJ1-2, is DGGITQSPKYLFRKEGQNVTLSCEQNLNHDAMYWYRQDPGQGLRLIYYSQIVNDFQKGDIAEGYSVSREKKESFPLTVTSAQKNPTAFYLCASREATGQGYTFGSGTRLTVV.

The gene calls are TRBV10-1 and TRBJ2-1; TRBD1 aligns across 7 bases. With V trimmed by 3 bases and J by 5 bases, 7 bases remained unmatched. Germline V CDR1 and CDR2: WNHNN, SYGVQD (reference sequence). The CDR3 is 15 residues long. The CDR3 loop is CASSDRQGQNNEQFF. Here the CDR3 DNA reads TGCGCCAGCAGTGACCGACAGGGACAAAACAATGAGCAGTTCTTC.

V usage is TRBV25-1 and J usage is TRBJ2-7; D may be TRBD2 (6 bases). Germline loops: CDR1 MGHDK, CDR2 SYGVNS. This CDR3 is built from 13 residues. V dropped 9 bases and J dropped 4 bases, with 16 bases sitting between them. CDR3 DNA sequence: TGTGCCAGTGGCGCTTGGAGCGGGTACGAGCAGTACTTC. It specifies CASGAWSGYEQYF.

The chain links TRBV6-6 to TRBJ1-5; a weak D match, TRBD1 (6 bases). CDR3 length equals 15 residues. V lost 2 bases and J lost 2, with 10 bases in between. CDR1 MNHNY and CDR2 SVGAGI come from the germline V gene (reference sequence). CDR3 nucleotides: TGTGCCAGCAGTTACGAATCAGGGGGCAATCAGCCCCAGCATTTT. Its protein is CASSYESGGNQPQHF.

This chain connects TRBV9 to TRBJ2-1; 7 bases map to TRBD2. CDR3 length equals 14 residues. Trimming at V came to 2 bases and at J to 4 bases, leaving 3 bases not matched to a gene. Germline-derived CDR1 and CDR2 are SGDLS and YYNGEE. CDR3 nucleotides: TGTGCCAGCAGCGTCGGGGGGTATTACAATGAGCAGTTCTTC. This codes for CASSVGGYYNEQFF.

J is TRBJ2-7 and V is TRBV5-4; a possible D gene is TRBD2 (5 bases). CDR3 length: 13 residues. Per the germline V gene, CDR1 is SGHNT and CDR2 is YYREEE (reference sequence). Trimming stripped 7 bases from V and 0 bases from J, with 11 bases between. CDR3: CASHPGGSYEQYF. The DNA of the CDR3 is TGTGCCAGCCACCCCGGAGGCTCCTACGAGCAGTACTTC.

The CDR3 here is CASSLVRGSGQPQHF. CDR3 nucleotides: TGTGCCAGCAGTTTGGTAAGGGGGAGCGGTCAGCCCCAGCATTTT. V usage is TRBV28 and J usage is TRBJ1-5; the D gene is possibly TRBD1 (6 bases). Per germline, CDR1 MDHEN and CDR2 SYDVKM. This CDR3 has 15 residues. The V gene lost 3 bases and the J gene lost 6 bases, with 15 bases spanning the gap. Variable domain in full (rest from reference TRBV28 and TRBJ1-5): DVKVTQSSRYLVKRTGEKVFLECVQDMDHENMFWYRQDPGLGLRLIYFSYDVKMKEKGDIPEGYSVSREKKERFSLILESASTNQTSMYLCASSLVRGSGQPQHFGDGTRLSIL.

There are a few counts of this clone. This chain uses TRBV6-5 with TRBJ1-2, with D unresolved. CDR1 is MNHEY, CDR2 SVGAGI, per germline. The CDR3 runs 11 residues. The ends were cut back, 5 bases at V and 4 bases at J, with 5 bases in the middle. CDR3 DNA sequence: TGTGCCAGCAGTGGCTTCTATGGCTACACCTTC. Residues: CASSGFYGYTF.

The chain links TRBV29-1 to TRBJ1-1, with D maybe TRBD1 (6 bases). The CDR3 is made up of 12 amino acids. V was clipped by 4 bases and J by 4 bases, with 10 bases between them. Germline CDR1 is SQVTM and CDR2 is ANQGSEA. The chain's CDR3 is CSVAQGITEAFF. CDR3 bases: TGCAGCGTTGCTCAGGGGATCACTGAAGCTTTCTTT.

The gene calls are TRBV5-1 and TRBJ1-1; TRBD1 matches at 8 bases. CDR3 length equals 17 residues. Germline trimming cut 2 bases from V and 1 base from J; bases unmatched to any gene: 10. The germline V gene has CDR1 SGHRS and CDR2 YFSETQ. Here the CDR3 DNA reads TGCGCCAGCAGCTTCCAAGCCGGCGGACAGGGGAACACTGAAGCTTTCTTT. It is translated as CASSFQAGGQGNTEAFF.

V gene TRBV2 combines with J gene TRBJ2-7; TRBD2 aligns across 8 bases. Germline V gives CDR1 SNHLY, CDR2 FYNNEI. The CDR3 sequence is 15 residues long. The junction had 7 bases not matched to a gene; V was cut back by 1 base and J by 5 bases. CDR3 loop: CASSEVPGGLHEQYF. The DNA for the CDR3 is TGTGCCAGCAGTGAAGTCCCGGGAGGGTTACACGAGCAGTACTTC.

This chain connects TRBV29-1 to TRBJ2-5; D could derive from TRBD1 or TRBD2 (6 bases each). Trimming shortened V by 4 bases and J by 6 bases, and 12 bases separated the two germline ends. The length of the CDR3 is 12 residues. Looked up from germline, CDR1 is SQVTM and CDR2 is ANQGSEA. The CDR3 DNA reads as TGCAGCGTTGTGAGGGGGGAAAAGACCCAGTACTTC. Residues: CSVVRGEKTQYF.

This chain connects TRBV7-2 to TRBJ1-1, with TRBD1 matching over 7 bases. The CDR3 consists of 12 residues. The germline gives CDR1 SGHTA, CDR2 FQGNSA. V lost 4 bases and J lost 6; bases outside the gene matches: 2. The CDR3 region is CASSSDRAEAFF. The CDR3 bases are TGTGCCAGCAGCTCCGACAGGGCTGAAGCTTTCTTT.

By share of the sample, this clone is medium-sized. This chain links TRBV9 with TRBJ1-2; TRBD1 agrees at 8 bases. Germline V gene lookup returns CDR1 SGDLS and CDR2 YYNGEE. There are 12 residues in the CDR3. V gave up 3 bases and J gave up 6 bases; unmatched junction bases: 1. CDR3 in DNA: TGTGCCAGCAGCGGGACAGGGAATGGCTACACCTTC. The encoded protein is CASSGTGNGYTF. The complete variable domain, with remaining parts taken from reference TRBV9 and TRBJ1-2, reads DSGVTQTPKHLITATGQRVTLRCSPRSGDLSVYWYQQSLDQGLQFLIQYYNGEERAKGNILERFSAQQFPDLHSELNLSSLELGDSALYFCASSGTGNGYTFGSGTRLTVV.

This clone qualifies as medium-sized (0.01 to 0.1%). This rearrangement joins TRBV2 to TRBJ2-2, with D uncertain. CDR3 length: 12 residues. The germline V gene has CDR1 SNHLY and CDR2 FYNNEI. The germline V and J ends were trimmed by 3 bases and 5 bases, with 4 bases remaining between them. The CDR3 protein is CASSDRTGELFF. The CDR3 DNA reads as TGTGCCAGCAGTGATCGTACCGGGGAGCTGTTTTTT.

The chain couples TRBV7-2 to TRBJ2-5; maybe TRBD1 (6 bases). The V and J ends lost 1 base and 1 base respectively, with 13 bases between them. The CDR3 spans 16 residues. Germline V gene sequence: CDR1 SGHTA, CDR2 FQGNSA. In DNA form, the CDR3 reads TGTGCCAGCAGCTTAGGAATAGGGGGAACCCAAGAGACCCAGTACTTC. Its translation: CASSLGIGGTQETQYF.

V and J are TRBV6-4 and TRBJ1-1, with D tentatively TRBD1 (6 bases). V lost 5 bases and J 0 bases, leaving 7 bases between the germline ends. The CDR3 is 13 amino acids. Germline CDR1 MRHNA, CDR2 SNTAGT. Here the CDR3 DNA reads TGTGCCAGCAGTAAGGGGGTGAACACTGAAGCTTTCTTT. Its protein is CASSKGVNTEAFF.

V is TRBV2 and J is TRBJ2-1; TRBD2 matches 7 bases. The CDR3 sequence is 14 residues long. V was pared by 5 bases and J by 4 bases, with 5 bases of the junction left unmatched. The germline V gene has CDR1 SNHLY and CDR2 FYNNEI. The CDR3 here is CASSIAGQYNEQFF. The CDR3 DNA reads as TGTGCCAGCAGTATAGCGGGCCAATACAATGAGCAGTTCTTC.

J is TRBJ2-7 and V is TRBV19; TRBD1 matches at 7 bases. V was pared by 4 bases and J by 4 bases, with 7 bases of the junction left unmatched. The CDR3 is 14 residues long. Germline lookup yields CDR1 LNHDA and CDR2 SQIVND (reference sequence). DNA for the CDR3: TGTGCCAGTAGTAAGGGGACAGTCTTATACGAGCAGTACTTC. This codes for CASSKGTVLYEQYF.

This clone was detected a few times. V usage is TRBV6-5 and J usage is TRBJ2-5; 7 positions agree with TRBD1. Looked up from germline, CDR1 is MNHEY and CDR2 is SVGAGI. The CDR3 is 14 amino acids. Germline trimming cut 6 bases from V and 4 bases from J; bases unmatched to any gene: 8. The CDR3 here is CASSPGQNRETQYF. Here the CDR3 DNA reads TGTGCCAGCAGCCCGGGACAGAATAGAGAGACCCAGTACTTC.

The gene calls are TRBV4-2 and TRBJ1-3; D unresolved. V was pared by 0 bases and J by 0 bases, with 9 bases between. Germline CDR1 is LGHNA and CDR2 is YNFKEQ. The CDR3 length is 16 residues. The DNA for the CDR3 is TGTGCCAGCAGCCAAGACGGGTTTTTCTCTGGAAACACCATATATTTT. Amino acids: CASSQDGFFSGNTIYF.

The table lists this clone with a few counts. The rearrangement links TRBV2 to TRBJ1-1, with D possibly being TRBD1 (5 bases). The CDR3 covers 14 residues. The V end lost 3 bases, the J end lost 4 bases, and 12 bases lay between the germline ends. The germline CDR1 and CDR2 sequences are SNHLY and FYNNEI. The CDR3 region is CASSDLRDGTEAFF. For the CDR3, the DNA is TGTGCCAGCAGTGACCTCAGGGACGGCACTGAAGCTTTCTTT.

The chain carries TRBV6-1 and TRBJ2-2, with D possibly being TRBD2 (7 bases). The length of the CDR3 is 13 residues. V gave up 6 bases and J gave up 5 bases, with 10 bases separating them. Germline assignment: CDR1 MNHNS and CDR2 SASEGT. DNA of the CDR3: TGTGCCAGCAGGGGGGGGGCAACCGGGGAGCTGTTTTTT. Protein: CASRGGATGELFF.

The chain combines TRBV6-6 with TRBJ1-1, with D possibly being TRBD1 (5 bases). The V gene's germline CDR1 is MNHNY and CDR2 SVGAGI (reference sequence). The CDR3 runs to 13 residues. V was shortened by 3 bases and J by 5 bases, with 10 bases between the two germline ends. The chain's CDR3 is CASSYRGVTEAFF. The CDR3 DNA sequence: TGTGCCAGCAGTTATCGGGGGGTAACTGAAGCTTTCTTT.

This clone is labeled as medium-sized. The chain joins TRBV30 to TRBJ2-7, with 14 bases lining up with TRBD2. The V gene end was trimmed by 1 base and the J gene end by 2 bases; junction bases not matched to a gene: 4. Germline values: CDR1 GTSNPN, CDR2 SVGIG (reference sequence). The CDR3 runs to 16 residues. The CDR3 region has the DNA TGTGCCTGGAGTGGACTAGCGGGAGGGGGGGCCTACGAGCAGTACTTC. It codes for CAWSGLAGGGAYEQYF. The full variable domain, rest sourced from reference TRBV30 and TRBJ2-7, is SQTIHQWPATLVQPVGSPLSLECTVEGTSNPNLYWYRQAAGRGLQLLFYSVGIGQISSEVPQNLSASRPQDRQFILSSKKLLLSDSGFYLCAWSGLAGGGAYEQYFGPGTRLTVT.